Described below is a single T cell receptor (beta chain) sequence and its context. A J-beta primer mix and a sample-barcoded 5' primer were used in a second PCR of about 7 to 12 cycles. Every cDNA molecule carried a tag from a template-switch adaptor bearing 12 random nucleotides. TCRdb used MiXCR to reprocess the 5' RACE reads, holding one entry per CDR3 protein. The sample gives some 1.8 million distinct CDR3 sequences, approximately 40% of which show up once; around 23% is in the top ten. V lost 4 bases to trimming and J lost 4 bases; unmatched junction nucleotides: 3. CDR1 and CDR2 (germline): LNHNV, YYDKDF (reference sequence). The CDR3 spans 15 residues. This sample was included in a study of blood T cells in healthy people across ages.

V and J are TRBV15 and TRBJ2-1, with 11 bases matching TRBD1. This receptor was identified in a human donor in good health. Sequencing was done on a sample of blood. As DNA, the CDR3 is TGTGCCACCAGCACCGGGACAGGGGGATACAATGAGCAGTTCTTC. Its translation is CATSTGTGGYNEQFF.